Listed below are T cell receptor beta chains from one sample, sequenced in a study of T cells in Graves' hyperthyroidism and ophthalmopathy. TCRdb re-derived calls from the multiplex PCR reads in MiXCR, one entry per CDR3 protein. The sample shows a few hundred thousand distinct CDR3 sequences, more than 13% of them seen only once. What was sequenced was blood. The receptors stem from a woman in her twenties or thirties with Graves' hyperthyroidism. CDR3s leave out the opening cysteine and the closing phenylalanine or tryptophan. The order of the fields is J gene, V gene, clone size, CDR3 protein. Part of the rows lack a size; the others show once, few, many or a class for expanded clones.

>TRBJ1-2|TRBV15|.
ATSRDMETPNYGYT
>TRBJ1-2|TRBV10-1|few
ASSHSEGQAYGYT
>TRBJ2-3|TRBV6-1|few
ASSPTGVPGGDTQY
>TRBJ1-1|TRBV5-1|few
ASSSGENTEAF
>TRBJ2-1|TRBV24-1|.
ATSDLVGSDNEQF
>TRBJ2-5|TRBV30|few
AWSRDTQY
>TRBJ1-6|TRBV4-1|.
ASSQDGGLPLH
>TRBJ2-7|TRBV18|many
ASSPSQDYEQY
>TRBJ2-1|TRBV14|.
ASSQGFGLAGKAYEQF
>TRBJ2-7|TRBV28|many
ASSLQLPGQGLAGEQY
>TRBJ2-5|TRBV20-1|few
SARSGLETQY
>TRBJ1-5|TRBV19|.
ASSMEGALGNQPQH
>TRBJ1-5|TRBV28|.
ASRPNNQPQH
>TRBJ2-2|TRBV28|.
ATSPGTNTGELF
>TRBJ2-5|TRBV11-2|many
ASRLTSGSQETQY
>TRBJ1-4|TRBV29-1|.
SVEDPGGGEKLF
>TRBJ2-1|TRBV24-1|few
ATSQDRAGTSGSNEQF
>TRBJ1-4|TRBV6-4|.
ASSDQNQVPGANEKLF
>TRBJ2-7|TRBV10-3|.
AISPTESSYEQY
>TRBJ1-4|TRBV6-1|.
ASSSPPGHTGTKDEKLF
>TRBJ2-1|TRBV27|.
ASRYNEQF
>TRBJ2-1|TRBV3-1|many
ASSPSDHPYNEQF
>TRBJ1-1|TRBV20-1|many
SASGTVHTEAF
>TRBJ1-4|TRBV18|few
ASSPPHRGRKRTNEKLF
>TRBJ2-7|TRBV2|many
ASSEEAGGPYEQY